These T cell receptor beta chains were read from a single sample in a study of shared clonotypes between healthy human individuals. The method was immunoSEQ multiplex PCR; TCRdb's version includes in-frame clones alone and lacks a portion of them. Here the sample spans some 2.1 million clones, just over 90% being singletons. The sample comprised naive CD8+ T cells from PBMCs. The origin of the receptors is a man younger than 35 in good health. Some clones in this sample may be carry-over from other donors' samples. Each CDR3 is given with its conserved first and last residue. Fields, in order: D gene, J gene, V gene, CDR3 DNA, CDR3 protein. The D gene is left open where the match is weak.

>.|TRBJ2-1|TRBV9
TGTGCCAGCAGGCAAGGGTCCTCCAATGAGCAGTTCTTC
CASRQGSSNEQFF
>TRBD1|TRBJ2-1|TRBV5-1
TGCGCCAGCAGATATTACCGGGACAGCTACAATGAGCAGTTCTTC
CASRYYRDSYNEQFF
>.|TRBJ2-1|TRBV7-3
TGTGCCAGCAGCTTAATCGAGTCCCCCTACAATGAGCAGTTCTTC
CASSLIESPYNEQFF
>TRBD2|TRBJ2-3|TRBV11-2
TGTGCCAGCAGCTTAGGTAACGAGCGGGAGTTTTCCCATACGCAGTATTTT
CASSLGNEREFSHTQYF
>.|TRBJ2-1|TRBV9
TGTGCCAGCAGCCATCAGTTCTTC
CASSHQFF
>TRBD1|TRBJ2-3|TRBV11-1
TGTGCCAGCAGCCTGGGGGGCCCACCGGGACAGGGGACAGATACGCAGTATTTT
CASSLGGPPGQGTDTQYF
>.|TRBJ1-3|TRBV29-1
TGCAGCGTTGAACCTCGGGGGGCCCGCTCTGGAAACACCATATATTTT
CSVEPRGARSGNTIYF
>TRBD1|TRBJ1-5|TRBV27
TGTGCCAGCAGGCCAGCGACAGGGAATAATCAGCCCCAGCATTTT
CASRPATGNNQPQHF
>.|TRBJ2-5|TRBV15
TGTGCCACCAGTTGGGGCGACCAAGAGACCCAGTACTTC
CATSWGDQETQYF
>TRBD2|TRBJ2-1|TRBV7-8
TGTGCCAGCAGCTTAGGTCTAGCGGGAGGGTCCTACAATGAGCAGTTCTTC
CASSLGLAGGSYNEQFF
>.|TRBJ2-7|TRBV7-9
TGTGCCAGCAGCTTGTCCGTCTACGAGCAGTACTTC
CASSLSVYEQYF
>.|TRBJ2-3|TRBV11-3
TGTGCCAGCAGCTCCGGACGACTGTACACCGATACGCAGTATTTT
CASSSGRLYTDTQYF
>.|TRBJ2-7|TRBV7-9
TGTGCCAGCAGCTTAGTTCCAGCGACCCCCTCCTACGAGCAGTACTTC
CASSLVPATPSYEQYF